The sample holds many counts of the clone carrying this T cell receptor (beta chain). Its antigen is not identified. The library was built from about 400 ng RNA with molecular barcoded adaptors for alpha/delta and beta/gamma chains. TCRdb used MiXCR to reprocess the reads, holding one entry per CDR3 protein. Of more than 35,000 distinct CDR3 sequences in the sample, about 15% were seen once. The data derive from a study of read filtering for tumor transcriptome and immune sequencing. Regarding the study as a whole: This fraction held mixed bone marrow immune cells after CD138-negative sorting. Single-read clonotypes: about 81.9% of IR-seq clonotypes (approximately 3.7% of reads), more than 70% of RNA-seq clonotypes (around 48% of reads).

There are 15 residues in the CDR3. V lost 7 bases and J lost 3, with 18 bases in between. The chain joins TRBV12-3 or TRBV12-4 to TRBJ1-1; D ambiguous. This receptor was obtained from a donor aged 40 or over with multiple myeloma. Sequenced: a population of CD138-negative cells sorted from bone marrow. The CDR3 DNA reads TGTGCCAGCATTCGGGATTCTTATTCGGACACTGAAGCTTTCTTT. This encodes CASIRDSYSDTEAFF.